This section outlines one T cell receptor beta chain sequence together with its context. The entry originates in a study of blood T cell repertoires in COVID-19. Profiling relied on immunoSEQ multiplex PCR, and the TCRdb table lists in-frame clones only, not all of them. Found here are over 15,000 clones, around three quarters of them singletons; the top ten hold about a third. This CDR3 is 16 amino acids long. V was cut by 5 bases and J by 5 bases, with 21 bases left in between. Germline V gives CDR1 LNHDA, CDR2 SQIVND (reference sequence). The receptor's source is a man aged 70-80 years with active or convalescent COVID-19. The sequenced sample consisted of peripheral blood. V usage is TRBV19 and J usage is TRBJ2-5, with D perhaps matching TRBD2 (5 bases). The DNA of the CDR3 is TGTGCCAGTAGTTCTGGCGGCTTCGGAGGCCGGGAGACCCAGTACTTC. This encodes CASSSGGFGGRETQYF.